The present TCR beta chain was sequenced within a study of cytomegalovirus exposure and HLA in healthy donors. Study-wide results and caveats: TCR association rates varied by HLA locus in a later analysis, with DRB1 highest and HLA-C lowest.

Each donor was healthy, and each was a bone marrow donor. Germline V CDR1 and CDR2: SQVTM, ANQGSEA. Trimming removed 7 bases from V and 1 base from J; junction bases left unmatched: 12. This CDR3 has 16 amino acids. The PCR employed 60 Vbeta primers together with 13 Jbeta primers. The method was immunoSEQ multiplex PCR; TCRdb's version includes in-frame clones alone and lacks a portion of them. The sample comprises fewer than 350,000 clones, 70% to 90% of which are singletons, and roughly 2% rests with the top ten. In the case of this clone: Its antigen is still unknown.

The origin of this receptor is a woman between 18 and 30 years old in good health and CMV-seronegative. The rearrangement joins TRBV29-1 to TRBJ1-2, with TRBD1 matching over 10 bases. Sequencing used PBMCs. CDR3 residues: CSAVPADRGNNYGYTF. The CDR3 DNA follows: TGCAGCGCCGTACCCGCGGACAGGGGGAATAACTATGGCTACACCTTC.